This T cell receptor (beta chain) was retrieved from a study of breast tumors, draining lymph nodes, adjacent tissues. Study-level findings and limits: The data were judged consistent with most tumor T cells coming from lymph node and expanding in tumor.

TCRdb processed the multiplex PCR reads anew with MiXCR; each CDR3 protein has one entry. The sample includes some 83,000 distinct CDR3 sequences, roughly 20% seen only once; the top ten take over 2%. As regards this clonotype: Its antigen is as yet unknown.

Axillary draining lymph nodes of breast cancer patients supplied the node samples. There are 15 residues in the CDR3. CDR1 is KGHSH, CDR2 LQKENI, per germline. V trimming: 0 bases; J trimming: 4 bases; junction bases outside the gene matches: 3. The sequencing sample was made of axillary lymph node tissue. This TCR came from a female donor with breast cancer. Some clones in this sample may be carry-over from other donors' samples. V usage is TRBV18 and J usage is TRBJ2-5; 9 bases map to TRBD1. The DNA of the CDR3 is TGTGCCAGCTCACCACCGGGACAGGGCAGAGAGACCCAGTACTTC. Protein: CASSPPGQGRETQYF.